This T cell receptor (beta chain) was found in a study of CD8 T cells in ankylosing spondylitis. Germline assignment: CDR1 LNHNV and CDR2 YYDKDF (reference sequence). This CDR3 has 12 amino acids. With 2 bases removed from V and 10 bases from J, the gap between germline ends came to 9 bases. Quantitative 5'-RACE with molecular barcodes produced the TCR beta libraries. Each CDR3 protein gets one entry after TCRdb re-called the 5' RACE reads with MiXCR. The repertoire includes fewer than 200,000 distinct CDR3 sequences, 15% to 20% of them detected once, and approximately 4.3% sits in the top ten. What was sequenced was blood, either unsorted or a sorted T cell fraction (not recorded which). The receptor was isolated from a male donor aged 5-30 years with ankylosing spondylitis or in good health (not recorded which). This rearrangement joins TRBV15 to TRBJ2-1; D possibly corresponds to TRBD2 (6 bases). CDR3 in amino acids: CATSRSLAEQFF. CDR3 coding DNA: TGTGCCACCAGCAGATCGCTAGCGGAGCAGTTCTTC.